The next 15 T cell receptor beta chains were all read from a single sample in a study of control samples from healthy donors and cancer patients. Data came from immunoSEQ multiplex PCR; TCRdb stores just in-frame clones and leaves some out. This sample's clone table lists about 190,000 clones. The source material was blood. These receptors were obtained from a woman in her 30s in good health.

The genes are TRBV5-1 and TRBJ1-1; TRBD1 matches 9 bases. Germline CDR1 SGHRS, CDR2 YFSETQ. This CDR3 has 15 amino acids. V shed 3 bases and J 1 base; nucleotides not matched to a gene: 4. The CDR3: CASSSAQGANTEAFF. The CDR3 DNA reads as TGCGCCAGCAGCTCGGCACAGGGGGCGAACACTGAAGCTTTCTTT. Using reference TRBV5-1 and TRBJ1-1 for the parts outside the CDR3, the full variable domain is KAGVTQTPRYLIKTRGQQVTLSCSPISGHRSVSWYQQTPGQGLQFLFEYFSETQRNKGNFPGRFSGRQFSNSRSEMNVSTLELGDSALYLCASSSAQGANTEAFFGQGTRLTVV.

The chain's CDR3 is CASSLRQGAQSNQPQHF. CDR3 sequence (DNA): TGTGCCAGCAGCTTACGACAGGGGGCGCAAAGCAATCAGCCCCAGCATTTT. The V gene is TRBV7-2, the J gene TRBJ1-5, with 10 bases lining up with TRBD1. J lost 1 base, V lost 2 bases, and 5 bases had no gene match. Per the germline V gene, CDR1 is SGHTA and CDR2 is FQGNSA. The CDR3 has 17 residues.

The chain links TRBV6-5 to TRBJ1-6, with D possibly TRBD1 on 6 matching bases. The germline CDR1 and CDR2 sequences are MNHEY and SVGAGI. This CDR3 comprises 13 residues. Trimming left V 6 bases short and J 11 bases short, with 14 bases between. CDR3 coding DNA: TGTGCCAGCAGGGAGGGGGACCCTACACCCCTCCACTTT. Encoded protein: CASREGDPTPLHF.

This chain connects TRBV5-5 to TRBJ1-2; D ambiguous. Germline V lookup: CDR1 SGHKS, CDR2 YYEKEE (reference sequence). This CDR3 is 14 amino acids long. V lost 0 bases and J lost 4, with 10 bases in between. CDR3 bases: TGTGCCAGCAGCTTGGACAGTTTTTTCTATGGCTACACCTTC. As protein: CASSLDSFFYGYTF.

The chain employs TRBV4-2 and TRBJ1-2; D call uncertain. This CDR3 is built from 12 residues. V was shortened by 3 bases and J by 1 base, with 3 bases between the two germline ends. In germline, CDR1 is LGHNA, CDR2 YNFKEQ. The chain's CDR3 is CASSQGNYGYTF. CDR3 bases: TGTGCCAGCAGCCAGGGTAACTATGGCTACACCTTC.

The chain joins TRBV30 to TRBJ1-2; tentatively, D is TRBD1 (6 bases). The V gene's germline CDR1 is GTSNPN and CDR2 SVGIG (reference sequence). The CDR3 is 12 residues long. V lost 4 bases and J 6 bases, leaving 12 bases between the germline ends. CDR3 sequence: CAWKGGGNGYTF. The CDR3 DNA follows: TGTGCCTGGAAGGGGGGAGGCAATGGCTACACCTTC.

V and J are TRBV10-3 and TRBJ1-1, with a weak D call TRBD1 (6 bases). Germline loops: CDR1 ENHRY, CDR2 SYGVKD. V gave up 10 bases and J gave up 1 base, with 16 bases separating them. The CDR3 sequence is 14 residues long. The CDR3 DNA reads TGTGCCACCTCAGCCCGGGACAAGAACACTGAAGCTTTCTTT. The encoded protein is CATSARDKNTEAFF.

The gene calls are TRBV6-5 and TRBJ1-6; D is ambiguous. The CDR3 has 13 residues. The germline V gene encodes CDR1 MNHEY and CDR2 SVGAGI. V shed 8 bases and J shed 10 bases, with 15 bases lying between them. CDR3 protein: CASSLAGYSPLHF. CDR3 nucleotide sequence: TGTGCCAGCTCGCTGGCAGGTTACTCACCCCTCCACTTT.

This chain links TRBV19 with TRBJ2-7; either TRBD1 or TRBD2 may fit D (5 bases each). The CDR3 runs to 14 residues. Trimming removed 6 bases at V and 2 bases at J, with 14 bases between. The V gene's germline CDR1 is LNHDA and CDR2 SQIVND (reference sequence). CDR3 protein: CASSLGGITYEQYF. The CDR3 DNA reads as TGTGCCAGTAGCCTTGGGGGAATTACCTACGAGCAGTACTTC.

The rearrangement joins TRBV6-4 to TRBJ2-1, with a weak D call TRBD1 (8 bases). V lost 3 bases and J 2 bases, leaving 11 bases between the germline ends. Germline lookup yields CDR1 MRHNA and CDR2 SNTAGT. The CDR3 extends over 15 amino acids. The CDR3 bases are TGTGCCAGCAGTGAACAGGGGGGGACCTACAATGAGCAGTTCTTC. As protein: CASSEQGGTYNEQFF.

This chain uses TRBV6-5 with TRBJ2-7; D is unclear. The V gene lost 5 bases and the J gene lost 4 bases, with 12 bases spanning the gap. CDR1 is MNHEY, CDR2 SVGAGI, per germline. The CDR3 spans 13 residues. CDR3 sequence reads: CASSPNGVYEQYF. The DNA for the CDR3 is TGTGCCAGCAGTCCGAATGGGGTATACGAGCAGTACTTC.

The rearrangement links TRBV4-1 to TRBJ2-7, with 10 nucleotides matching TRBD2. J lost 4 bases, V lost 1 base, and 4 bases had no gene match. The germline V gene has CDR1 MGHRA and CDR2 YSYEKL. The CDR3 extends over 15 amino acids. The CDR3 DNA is TGCGCCAGCAGCCAAGTGAGCGGGGGGGGTTACGAGCAGTACTTC. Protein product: CASSQVSGGGYEQYF.

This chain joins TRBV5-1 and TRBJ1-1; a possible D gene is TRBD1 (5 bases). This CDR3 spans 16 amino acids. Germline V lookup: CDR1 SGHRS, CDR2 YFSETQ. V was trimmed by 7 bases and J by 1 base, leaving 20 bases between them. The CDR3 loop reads CASGLGPQAPNTEAFF. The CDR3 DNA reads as TGCGCCAGCGGGTTAGGACCACAGGCGCCGAACACTGAAGCTTTCTTT.

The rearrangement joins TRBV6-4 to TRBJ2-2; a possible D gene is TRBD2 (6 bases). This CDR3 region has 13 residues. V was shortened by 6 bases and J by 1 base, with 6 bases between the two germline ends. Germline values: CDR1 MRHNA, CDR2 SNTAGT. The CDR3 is CASSGGNTGELFF. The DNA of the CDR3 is TGTGCCAGCAGCGGGGGGAACACCGGGGAGCTGTTTTTT.

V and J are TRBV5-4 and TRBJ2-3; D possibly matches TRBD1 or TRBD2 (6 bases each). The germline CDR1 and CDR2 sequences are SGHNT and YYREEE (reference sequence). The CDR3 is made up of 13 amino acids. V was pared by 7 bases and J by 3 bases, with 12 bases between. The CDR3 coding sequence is TGTGCCAGCCATGAGGGGGGAACAGATACGCAGTATTTT. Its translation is CASHEGGTDTQYF. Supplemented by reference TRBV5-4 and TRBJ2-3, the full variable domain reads ETGVTQSPTHLIKTRGQQVTLRCSSQSGHNTVSWYQQALGQGPQFIFQYYREEENGRGNFPPRFSGLQFPNYSSELNVNALELDDSALYLCASHEGGTDTQYFGPGTRLTVL.